The T cell receptor beta chain described here comes from a study of control samples from healthy donors and cancer patients. TCRdb's table, derived via immunoSEQ multiplex PCR, lists solely in-frame clones and lacks some. The sample consists of roughly 98,000 clones, 85% to 95% of them appearing once. The CDR3 runs 12 residues. Germline loops: CDR1 SNHLY, CDR2 FYNNEI. V lost 5 bases, J lost 7 bases, and 11 bases lay in between. The clonotype comes from a man aged 18 to 29 in good health. The source material was blood. This chain uses TRBV2 with TRBJ1-2, with D maybe TRBD1 (6 bases). The CDR3 spells CASSRDISGYTF. Here the CDR3 DNA reads TGTGCCAGCAGTAGGGACATTTCTGGCTACACCTTC.